This entry features one TCR beta chain sequence. In the original workflow: By means of reference gene primer amplification, nucleated cell counts were estimated. Profiled with immunoSEQ multiplex PCR; TCRdb holds only in-frame clones, not every one. D and trimming were read from the DNA, whereas the V and J calls and clone size are those reported in that table. The sample carries around 260,000 clones, roughly 87% recorded once. The data were taken from a study of blood T cell repertoires in COVID-19. Turning to the study itself: T cells, B-cell-depleted T cells, or PBMCs provided the cDNA or gDNA that served as material.

Germline assignment: CDR1 LGHNA and CDR2 YNFKEQ. Germline trimming cut 4 bases from V and 8 bases from J; bases unmatched to any gene: 17. The CDR3 loop spans 17 amino acids. The material sequenced was peripheral blood. The TCR originated in a human donor in a cohort sampled during active COVID-19. The V gene is TRBV4-2, the J gene TRBJ1-2; TRBD1 matches 9 bases. The DNA of the CDR3 is TGTGCCAGCAGCCTGCCCCGTCGGGAACAGGGGGCGGAAGGCTACACCTTC. Amino acid sequence: CASSLPRREQGAEGYTF.